This is a list of T cell receptor beta chains from one sample in a study of Graves' ophthalmopathy and Graves' hyperthyroidism. Each CDR3 protein is one row after TCRdb ran MiXCR on the multiplex PCR reads. The sample carries around 400,000 distinct CDR3 sequences, 21% recorded once. The specimen sequenced was peripheral blood. These receptors all come from a woman aged 18-35 years with stable Graves' hyperthyroidism. Each CDR3 is given with its conserved first and last residue. Fields, in order: D gene, V gene, CDR3 protein. A D gene is named only where the DNA matches it firmly.

>.|TRBV12-3/TRBV12-4
CASTLGGLNTEAFF
>.|TRBV28
CASSAGTDNSPLHF
>TRBD1|TRBV6-5
CASRRQGAATQYF
>TRBD2|TRBV7-8
CASTKRGGAWQQYF
>.|TRBV12-3/TRBV12-4
CGADRANVLTF
>.|TRBV6-5
CASSPTELNTEAFF
>.|TRBV3-1
CASSQDAKETQYF
>.|TRBV12-3/TRBV12-4
CASSHTGELFF
>.|TRBV7-2
CASSPSYGQETQYF
>.|TRBV14
CASSPLAEYEQYF
>.|TRBV7-2
CASSLANNSPLHF
>.|TRBV12-3/TRBV12-4
CASSPSSISYEQYF
>.|TRBV18
CASSPWTSYEQYF
>TRBD2|TRBV27
CASSLSAWPAGGRETQYF
>TRBD1|TRBV2
CASTAGTGQETQYF
>TRBD1|TRBV12-3/TRBV12-4
CASSFLGQGLAGELFF
>.|TRBV11-2
CASSLSPGSYEQYF
>.|TRBV24-1
CATGRNTGELFF
>TRBD1|TRBV10-3
CAITPDRAEQYF
>.|TRBV12-5
CASGLPPDRYGYTF
>.|TRBV6-1
CASSRFWNQPQHF
>.|TRBV7-9
CASSLVGLEAFF
>TRBD2|TRBV11-3
CASSLRSGIEQYF
>.|TRBV7-2
CASSPRRGPYEQYF
>TRBD1|TRBV20-1
CSATPRGDRDQTQYF
>.|TRBV6-5
CASSYSRDHSSGNTIYF
>.|TRBV18
CASSPPGHKNIQYF
>TRBD2|TRBV6-1
CASSSPRTSGKVEETQYF
>.|TRBV3-1
CAGSPRVSPQHF
>.|TRBV25-1
CASSEEGGGTKYQETQYF
>.|TRBV13
CASSWQGRYEQYF
>.|TRBV20-1
CSARGLSLQETQYF
>.|TRBV7-2
CASSPGRSMGYTF
>.|TRBV27
CASSRTYRVSSYGYTF
>.|TRBV6-5
CASSYGPGPGVYGYTF
>TRBD2|TRBV20-1
CSVGTSGRGEAQYF
>TRBD2|TRBV6-1
CASNRGTSGFQETQYF
>TRBD2|TRBV11-3
CASSLGTQGGWGEQYF
>.|TRBV4-3
CASSSRSQNTGELFF
>.|TRBV7-9
CASGRAEGGYTF
>.|TRBV15
CATSREPRTEQYF
>TRBD1|TRBV27
CASSGQGIHEQYF
>TRBD2|TRBV20-1
CSARSGGAETGELFF
>.|TRBV12-3/TRBV12-4
CASSRPGANIQYF
>TRBD2|TRBV5-1
CASRPSGNYEQYF
>TRBD2|TRBV18
CASSLRTGVGTSGSGEQYF
>.|TRBV10-1
CASSESIGVTEAFF
>.|TRBV12-3/TRBV12-4
CASSFQGSQPQHF
>TRBD1|TRBV12-3/TRBV12-4
CASSSTGIVNIQYF
>.|TRBV27
CASSFFGQINTEAFF
>.|TRBV28
CASTLGNTEAFF
>.|TRBV7-2
CASSLDPSKNIQYF
>.|TRBV25-1
CASNELRNSPLHF
>TRBD1|TRBV25-1
CASSGQGTGELFF
>.|TRBV5-1
CASRPDGTNQPQHF
>.|TRBV6-1
CASTRGLLKSGNTIYF
>TRBD1|TRBV12-3/TRBV12-4
CASSKGQGVNEQYF
>.|TRBV12-3/TRBV12-4
CASSSLLGQPQHF
>TRBD2|TRBV6-2/TRBV6-3
CASSASGRAVYEQYF